Listed below are T cell receptor beta chains from one sample, sequenced in a study of T cells in Graves' hyperthyroidism and ophthalmopathy. One entry per CDR3 protein, called by TCRdb with MiXCR from the multiplex PCR reads. The sample lists about 410,000 distinct CDR3 sequences, over 12% occurring once. The sequencing sample was made of blood. Receptors were obtained from a man younger than 35 with Graves' ophthalmopathy. The CDR3 runs from the conserved cysteine through the conserved F or W. The D gene is left open where the match is weak. Clone size appears in some rows only: once, few, many, or a class for an expanded clone.

TRBJ2-7 NA TRBV29-1 14 many TGCAGCGTTGAGAGCGGACGGTCTTCCTACGAGCAGTACTTC CSVESGRSSYEQYF
TRBJ2-1 TRBD1 TRBV24-1 13 many TGTGCCACCAGTGCCGATATCCGGGACAGGCAGTTCTTC CATSADIRDRQFF
TRBJ1-6 NA TRBV29-1 14 NA TGCAGCGTTGCGTTCGGGGGGGATAATTCACCCCTCCACTTT CSVAFGGDNSPLHF
TRBJ1-4 NA TRBV10-3 14 many TGTGCCATCAGCAATCCCGGGGACCACGAAAAACTGTTTTTT CAISNPGDHEKLFF
TRBJ2-2 NA TRBV9 14 NA TGTGCCAGCAGCACAAGACTAGAGGGCGGGGAGCTGTTTTTT CASSTRLEGGELFF
TRBJ2-3 NA TRBV13 16 many TGTGCCAGCAGCTCCATCAGGACAGCCTCCACAGATACGCAGTATTTT CASSSIRTASTDTQYF
TRBJ1-1 NA TRBV12-3/TRBV12-4 14 NA TGTGCCAGCAGATCCTTGACTGTGAACACTGAAGCTTTCTTT CASRSLTVNTEAFF
TRBJ2-1 TRBD2 TRBV18 16 many TGTGCCAGCTCACCGGAGGGACTAGCGGGAGGGGGTGAGCAGTTCTTC CASSPEGLAGGGEQFF
TRBJ2-3 TRBD2 TRBV15 16 many TGTGCCACCAGCAGCGGGACTAGCGGGAGCATGAGTACGCAGTATTTT CATSSGTSGSMSTQYF
TRBJ2-7 NA TRBV4-1 14 NA TGCGCCAGCAGCCAAGGGCCGGGCTCCTACGAGCAGTACTTC CASSQGPGSYEQYF
TRBJ1-3 NA TRBV3-1 15 NA TGTGCCAGCAGCCAAGTGGGGGCCTCTGGAAACACCATATATTTT CASSQVGASGNTIYF
TRBJ2-3 TRBD2 TRBV11-2 15 NA TGTGCCAGCAGCGTGACTAGCGGGGCCGGAGGTACGCAGTATTTT CASSVTSGAGGTQYF
TRBJ1-2 TRBD1 TRBV20-1 14 many TGCAGTGCTAGAAGTCCTACAGGGGTGGTTGGCTACACCTTC CSARSPTGVVGYTF
TRBJ1-6 NA TRBV4-2 18 few TGTGCCAGCAGCCAACCCTACAGTGTCAGGTCCTATAATTCACCCCTCCACTTT CASSQPYSVRSYNSPLHF
TRBJ2-2 TRBD1 TRBV12-3/TRBV12-4 15 few TGTGCCAGCAGCGAAGGACAGGGGCGGACCGGGGAGCTGTTTTTT CASSEGQGRTGELFF
TRBJ2-3 NA TRBV18 12 many TGTGCCAGCTCCCCCCTCTCCTCTTCGCAGTATTTT CASSPLSSSQYF
TRBJ1-2 NA TRBV6-1 14 NA TGTGCCAGCAGTGTGGAGGGAGGGGGGCGTGGCTACACCTTC CASSVEGGGRGYTF
TRBJ2-2 NA TRBV11-3 13 once TGTGCCAGCAGCTTACCGAACACCGGGGAGCTGTTTTTT CASSLPNTGELFF
TRBJ1-2 TRBD1 TRBV29-1 15 NA TGCAGCGTTGAAGGGGGTGGCAGGGGGAACTATGGCTACACCTTC CSVEGGGRGNYGYTF
TRBJ2-7 TRBD1 TRBV7-2 15 many TGTGCCAGCAGCTTAGGGGGGACAGGGTCGATCGAGCAGTACTTC CASSLGGTGSIEQYF
TRBJ1-2 NA TRBV6-1 14 many TGTGCCAGCAGTTCTCCTGACAGCACCTATGGCTACACCTTC CASSSPDSTYGYTF
TRBJ2-3 TRBD1 TRBV20-1 13 once TGCAGTGGGAGGACAGGGAGTGCAGATACGCAGTATTTT CSGRTGSADTQYF
TRBJ2-3 NA TRBV5-1 13 many TGTGCCAGCAGTTTAAGCGGTCCCGATACGCAGTATTTT CASSLSGPDTQYF
TRBJ2-3 NA TRBV14 14 few TGTGCCAGCAGCCACGGGTCCTCCACAGATACGCAGTATTTT CASSHGSSTDTQYF
TRBJ2-4 NA TRBV2 15 many TGTGCCAGCAGTGATGGGGGTTGGGCCAAAAACATTCAGTACTTC CASSDGGWAKNIQYF
TRBJ1-1 TRBD1 TRBV6-1 14 many TGTGCCAGCAGTCCGGGACAGGGGGCGGGCGGTGCTTTCTTT CASSPGQGAGGAFF
TRBJ2-3 NA TRBV6-1 13 many TGTGCCAGCAGGATGGGAAACACAGATACGCAGTATTTT CASRMGNTDTQYF